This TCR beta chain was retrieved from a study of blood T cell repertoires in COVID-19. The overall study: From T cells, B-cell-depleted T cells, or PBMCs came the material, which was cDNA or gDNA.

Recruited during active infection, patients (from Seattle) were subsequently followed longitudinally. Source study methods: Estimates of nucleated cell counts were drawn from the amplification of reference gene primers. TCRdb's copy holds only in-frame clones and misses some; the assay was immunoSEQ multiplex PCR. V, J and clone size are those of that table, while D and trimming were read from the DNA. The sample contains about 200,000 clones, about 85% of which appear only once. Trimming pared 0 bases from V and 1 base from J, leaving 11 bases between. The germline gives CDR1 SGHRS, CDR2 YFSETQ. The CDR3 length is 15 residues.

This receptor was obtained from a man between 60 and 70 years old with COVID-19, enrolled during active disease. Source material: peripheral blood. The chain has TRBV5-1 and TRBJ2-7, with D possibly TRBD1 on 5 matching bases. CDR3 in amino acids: CASSLGAGLSYEQYF. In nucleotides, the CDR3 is TGCGCCAGCAGCTTGGGGGCAGGGCTATCCTACGAGCAGTACTTC.